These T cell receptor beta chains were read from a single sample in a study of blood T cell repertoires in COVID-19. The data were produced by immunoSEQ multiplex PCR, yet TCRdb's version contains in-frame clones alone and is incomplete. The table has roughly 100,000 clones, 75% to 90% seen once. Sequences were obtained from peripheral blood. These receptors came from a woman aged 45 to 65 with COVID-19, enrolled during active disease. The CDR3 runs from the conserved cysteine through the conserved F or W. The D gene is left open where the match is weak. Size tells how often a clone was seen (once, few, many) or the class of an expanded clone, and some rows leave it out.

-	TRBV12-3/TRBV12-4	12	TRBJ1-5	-	TGTGCCAGCAGTGAGACAGGCAGGCCCCAGCATTTT	CASSETGRPQHF
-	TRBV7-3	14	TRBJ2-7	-	TGTGCCAGCAGCTTGGGGCAGGGCGACTACGAGCAGTACTTC	CASSLGQGDYEQYF
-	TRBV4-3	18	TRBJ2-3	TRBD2	TGCGCCAGCAGCCAAGAAGATAGCGGGGGGGCCAGGAGAGATACGCAGTATTTT	CASSQEDSGGARRDTQYF
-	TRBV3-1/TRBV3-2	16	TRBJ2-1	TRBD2	TGTGCCAGCAGCCAAGATACTAGCGGGGGTTACAATGAGCAGTTCTTC	CASSQDTSGGYNEQFF
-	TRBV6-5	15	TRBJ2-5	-	TGTGCCAGCAGTTACGATTTATGGCGGCGGGAGACCCAGTACTTC	CASSYDLWRRETQYF
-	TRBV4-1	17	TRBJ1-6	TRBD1	TGCGCCAGCAGCCAAGGCCGCGACAGGGCAAATAATTCACCCCTCCACTTT	CASSQGRDRANNSPLHF
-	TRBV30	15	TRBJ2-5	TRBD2	TGTGCCTGGAGTGGGCTAGCGGGGCCTCAGGAGACCCAGTACTTC	CAWSGLAGPQETQYF
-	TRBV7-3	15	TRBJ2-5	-	TGTGCCAGCAGCTTAACGGGGCTACAAAAAGAGACCCAGTACTTC	CASSLTGLQKETQYF
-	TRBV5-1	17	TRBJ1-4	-	TGCGCCAGCAGCTTGGGCCTCGTGGGAGCAACTAATGAAAAACTGTTTTTT	CASSLGLVGATNEKLFF
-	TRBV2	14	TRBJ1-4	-	TGTGCCAGCAGTTTTTCCGCAACTAATGAAAAACTGTTTTTT	CASSFSATNEKLFF
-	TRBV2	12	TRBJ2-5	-	TGTGCCAGCAGCCCTCAGGTGGAGACCCAGTACTTC	CASSPQVETQYF
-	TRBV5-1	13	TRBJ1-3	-	TGCGCCAGCAGCTCGACAGAGGGAAACACCATATATTTT	CASSSTEGNTIYF
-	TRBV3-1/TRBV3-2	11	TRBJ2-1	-	TGTGCCAGCAGCCAAGCTAGCGAGCAGTTCTTC	CASSQASEQFF
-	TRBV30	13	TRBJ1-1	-	TGTGCCTGGGTCTGGTCTGGGAGGACTGAAGCTTTCTTT	CAWVWSGRTEAFF
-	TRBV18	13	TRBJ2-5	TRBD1	TGTGCCAGCTCAGAAGGACAGGGAGAGACCCAGTACTTC	CASSEGQGETQYF
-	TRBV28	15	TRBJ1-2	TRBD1	TGTGCCAGCAGTTTTGATGGACAGGGGGTTGGTGGCTACACCTTC	CASSFDGQGVGGYTF
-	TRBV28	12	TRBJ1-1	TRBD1	TGTGCCAGCAGCCCCACGGACAGGTTAGCTTTCTTT	CASSPTDRLAFF
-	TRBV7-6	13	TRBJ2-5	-	TGTGCCAGCAGCCCGGGACAACAAGAGACCCAGTACTTC	CASSPGQQETQYF
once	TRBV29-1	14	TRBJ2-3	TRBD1	TGCAGCGTTGAATTTAGGGGGCTACTTGATACGCAGTATTTT	CSVEFRGLLDTQYF
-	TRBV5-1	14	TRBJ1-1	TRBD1	TGCGCCAGCAGCCAAGACAGGGTGAGCACTGAAGCTTTCTTT	CASSQDRVSTEAFF
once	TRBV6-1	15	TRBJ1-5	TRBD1	TGTGCCAGCAGTGAAGGGACAGGGCGCAATCAGCCCCAGCATTTT	CASSEGTGRNQPQHF
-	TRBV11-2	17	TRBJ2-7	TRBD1	TGTGCCAGCAGCGGAAGAGGGTGGGGACAGCCTTACTACGAGCAGTACTTC	CASSGRGWGQPYYEQYF
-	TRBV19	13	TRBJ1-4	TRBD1	TGTGCCAGTACCGGGACAGATAATGAAAAACTGTTTTTT	CASTGTDNEKLFF
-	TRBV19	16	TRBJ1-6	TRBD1	TGTGCCAGTAGTATGAAGGGGGCGCGGTCCAATTCACCCCTCCACTTT	CASSMKGARSNSPLHF
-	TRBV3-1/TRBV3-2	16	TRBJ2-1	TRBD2	TGTGCCAGCAGCCAAGAGGGGCGGGGGGCCTACAATGAGCAGTTCTTC	CASSQEGRGAYNEQFF
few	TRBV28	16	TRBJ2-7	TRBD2	TGTGCCAGCAGGTCTGCCGAGCGGGGGGGATCCTACGAGCAGTACTTC	CASRSAERGGSYEQYF
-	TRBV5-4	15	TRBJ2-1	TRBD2	TGTGCCAGCAGCCCGGGAGGAGGAACCCTCGGTGAGCAGTTCTTC	CASSPGGGTLGEQFF
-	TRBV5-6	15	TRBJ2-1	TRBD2	TGTGCCAGCAGCCTTAGGGGACTAGCGAACGATGAGCAGTTCTTC	CASSLRGLANDEQFF
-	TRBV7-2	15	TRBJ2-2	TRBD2	TGTGCCAGCAGTCCTAGCGGGGTCAACACCGGGGAGCTGTTTTTT	CASSPSGVNTGELFF
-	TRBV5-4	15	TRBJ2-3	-	TGTGCCAGCAGCGACGGGTCTCCAAGCACAGATACGCAGTATTTT	CASSDGSPSTDTQYF
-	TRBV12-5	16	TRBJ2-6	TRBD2	TGTGCTAGTGCCCCGGGACTAGCGGGTGGGGCCAACGTCCTGACTTTC	CASAPGLAGGANVLTF
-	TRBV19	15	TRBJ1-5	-	TGTGCCAGTAGTCTGGCGGGAGGAGGGAATCAGCCCCAGCATTTT	CASSLAGGGNQPQHF
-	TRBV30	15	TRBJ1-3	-	TGTGCCTGGGGGGGGACTGTCAGCTCTGGAAACACCATATATTTT	CAWGGTVSSGNTIYF